These 9 T cell receptor beta chains were all obtained from the same sample, sequenced in a study of OX40 agonist ivuxolimab in advanced cancers. The data were produced by immunoSEQ multiplex PCR, yet TCRdb's version contains in-frame clones alone and is incomplete. Of roughly 60,000 clones listed, about 88% are singletons. The starting material was CD4+ or CD8+ T cells sorted from blood, obtained in a trial of the OX40 agonist ivuxolimab. These receptors were obtained from an adult with an advanced solid tumor such as melanoma, head and neck, liver or kidney cancer.

This chain connects TRBV11-3 to TRBJ1-1; maybe TRBD1 (5 bases). CDR3 length: 13 amino acids. Trimming shortened V by 10 bases and J by 3 bases, and 15 bases separated the two germline ends. Germline CDR1 reads SGHNT; CDR2 reads YENEEA. CDR3 protein: CATSDSPYTEAFF. CDR3 DNA sequence: TGTGCCACTTCCGACAGTCCATACACTGAAGCTTTCTTT.

V is TRBV7-2 and J is TRBJ1-5; 7 bases match TRBD1. CDR1 and CDR2 (germline): SGHTA, FQGNSA. V lost 1 base, J lost 4 bases, and 4 bases stayed unmatched. This CDR3 contains 15 residues. The CDR3 bases are TGTGCCAGCAGCTTAGTAGGGACAGCTAATCAGCCCCAGCATTTT. Encoded protein: CASSLVGTANQPQHF.

This chain connects TRBV7-2 to TRBJ1-2; a weak D match, TRBD1 (6 bases). Trimming shortened V by 0 bases and J by 3 bases, and 14 bases separated the two germline ends. There are 16 residues in the CDR3. Germline CDR1 SGHTA, CDR2 FQGNSA. The CDR3 nucleotides read TGTGCCAGCAGCTTAGCCACAGCTCGACAGGACTATGGCTACACCTTC. It is translated as CASSLATARQDYGYTF.

The chain employs TRBV28 and TRBJ1-2, with D possibly TRBD1 on 5 matching bases. The CDR3 spans 12 residues. Germline V lookup: CDR1 MDHEN, CDR2 SYDVKM. V was cut by 5 bases and J by 14 bases, with 18 bases left in between. The CDR3 DNA reads TGTGCCAGCAGTCAAGGGGTCTTTAAGGAGACCTTC. This translates into CASSQGVFKETF.

The chain uses TRBV15 and TRBJ2-5, with 8 bases that match TRBD2. The CDR3 consists of 15 residues. Losses at the gene ends were 6 bases for V and 3 bases for J; bases not matched to a gene: 9. Looked up from germline, CDR1 is LNHNV and CDR2 is YYDKDF (reference sequence). CDR3 residues: CATSGNGGVEETQYF. CDR3 coding DNA: TGTGCCACCAGTGGAAACGGGGGGGTTGAAGAGACCCAGTACTTC.

This chain links TRBV4-1 with TRBJ2-3; no clear D gene. V was trimmed by 4 bases and J by 7 bases, leaving 15 bases between them. The germline CDR1 and CDR2 sequences are MGHRA and YSYEKL. The CDR3 spans 14 residues. The CDR3 coding sequence is TGCGCCAGCAGCCCGTGGCAGAGGCAAAATACGCAGTATTTT. Protein sequence: CASSPWQRQNTQYF.

This chain links TRBV7-3 with TRBJ1-1, with D unresolved. The CDR3 has 14 amino acids. In germline, CDR1 is SGHTA, CDR2 FQGTGA. Trimming stripped 5 bases from V and 1 base from J, with 11 bases between. The CDR3 sequence: CASSPGRANTEAFF. The CDR3 coding sequence is TGTGCCAGCAGCCCCGGTAGGGCGAACACTGAAGCTTTCTTT.

V usage is TRBV6-5 and J usage is TRBJ2-5; no firm D call. CDR1 is MNHEY, CDR2 SVGAGI, per germline. Trimming stripped 7 bases from V and 3 bases from J, with 9 bases between. The length of the CDR3 is 12 residues. The CDR3 loop is CASKTGKETQYF. CDR3 nucleotide sequence: TGTGCCAGCAAGACTGGGAAAGAGACCCAGTACTTC.

The gene calls are TRBV6-5 and TRBJ2-3, with 7 bases identical to TRBD1. Germline V lookup: CDR1 MNHEY, CDR2 SVGAGI. The CDR3 runs to 13 residues. V lost 6 bases to trimming and J lost 6 bases; unmatched junction nucleotides: 6. The CDR3, as DNA: TGTGCCAGCAGCAGGGGGTTAACGGATACGCAGTATTTT. It specifies CASSRGLTDTQYF.